This T cell receptor beta chain was captured in a study of blood T cell repertoires in COVID-19. Study background: Samples came from the United States, Italy and Spain, spanning acute and convalescent COVID-19.

CDR1 is MDHEN, CDR2 SYDVKM, per germline. J lost 7 bases, V lost 1 base, and 6 bases had no gene match. This CDR3 is 15 amino acids long. Original handling: The authors estimated nucleated cell counts from reference gene primer amplification. Sequencing used immunoSEQ multiplex PCR; TCRdb keeps in-frame clones, though not all of them. The V and J calls and clone size come from that table; D and trimming were worked out from the DNA. The top ten clones hold about 11% of a sample with 150,000 to 200,000 clones, about four fifths of them seen once. Sequenced material: peripheral blood. The chain couples TRBV28 to TRBJ1-4; TRBD1 matches at 7 bases. The receptor was isolated from a man aged 60 to 69 with active or convalescent COVID-19. The DNA of the CDR3 is TGTGCCAGCAGTTTATTGACAGGGTCCACTGAAAAACTGTTTTTT. Translated: CASSLLTGSTEKLFF.